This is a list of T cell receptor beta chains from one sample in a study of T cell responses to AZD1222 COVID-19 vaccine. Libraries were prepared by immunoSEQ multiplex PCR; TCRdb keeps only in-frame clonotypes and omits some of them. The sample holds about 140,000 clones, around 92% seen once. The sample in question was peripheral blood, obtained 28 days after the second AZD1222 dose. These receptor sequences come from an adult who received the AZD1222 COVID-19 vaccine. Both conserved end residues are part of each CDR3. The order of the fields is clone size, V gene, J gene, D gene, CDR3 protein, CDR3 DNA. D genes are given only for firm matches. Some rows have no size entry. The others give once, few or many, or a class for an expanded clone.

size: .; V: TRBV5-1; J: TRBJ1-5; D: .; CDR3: CAHPGTRQRPQHF; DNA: TGCGCCCACCCGGGAACACGTCAGCGGCCCCAGCATTTT
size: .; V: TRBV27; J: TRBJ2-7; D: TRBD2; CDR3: CASSRGGGLVSEQYF; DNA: TGTGCCAGCTCCCGGGGCGGGGGGTTAGTAAGCGAGCAGTACTTC
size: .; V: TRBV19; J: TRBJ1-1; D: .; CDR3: CASSFLLNTEAFF; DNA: TGTGCCAGTAGCTTCTTACTGAACACTGAAGCTTTCTTT
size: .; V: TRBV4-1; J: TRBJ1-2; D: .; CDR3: CASSQVVRDYGYTF; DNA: TGCGCCAGCAGCCAGGTTGTTCGGGACTATGGCTACACCTTC
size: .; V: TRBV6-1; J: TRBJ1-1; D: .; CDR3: CASSSIAEAFF; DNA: TGTGCCAGCAGTTCCATTGCCGAAGCTTTCTTT
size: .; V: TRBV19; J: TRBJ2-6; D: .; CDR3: CASSLRSTNHSRANVLTF; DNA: TGTGCCAGTAGTTTAAGGTCGACAAATCACAGTCGGGCCAACGTCCTGACTTTC
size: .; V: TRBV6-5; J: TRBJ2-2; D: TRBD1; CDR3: CASAKRDRGTGELFF; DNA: TGTGCCAGCGCCAAGCGGGACAGGGGAACCGGGGAGCTGTTTTTT
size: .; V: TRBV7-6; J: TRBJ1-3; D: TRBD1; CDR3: CASSNAGTASGNTIYF; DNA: TGTGCCAGCAGCAACGCCGGGACAGCCTCTGGAAACACCATATATTTT
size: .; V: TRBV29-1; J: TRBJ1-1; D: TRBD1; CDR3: CSAYRGADEAFF; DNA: TGCAGCGCTTACAGGGGAGCGGATGAAGCTTTCTTT
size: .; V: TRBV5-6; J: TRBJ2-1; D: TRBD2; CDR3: CASSLAVAGGRHNEQFF; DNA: TGTGCCAGCAGCCTGGCTGTTGCGGGAGGGAGACACAATGAGCAGTTCTTC
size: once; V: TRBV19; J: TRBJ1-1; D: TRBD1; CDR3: CASRLTGGSEAFF; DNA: TGTGCCAGTAGGTTGACAGGGGGCTCTGAAGCTTTCTTT
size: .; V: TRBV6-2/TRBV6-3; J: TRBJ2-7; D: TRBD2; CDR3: CASSSSGTSRYEQYF; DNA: TGTGCCAGCAGTTCCTCCGGGACTAGCCGTTACGAGCAGTACTTC
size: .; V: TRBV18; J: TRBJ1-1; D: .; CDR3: CASSLLTEAFF; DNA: TGTGCCAGCTCCCTACTTACTGAAGCTTTCTTT
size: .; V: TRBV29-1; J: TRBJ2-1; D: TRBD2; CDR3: CSVARTSSYEQFF; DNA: TGCAGCGTTGCGAGGACTAGCAGCTATGAGCAGTTCTTC
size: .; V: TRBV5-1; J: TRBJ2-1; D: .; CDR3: CASSFAAASYNEQFF; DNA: TGCGCCAGCAGCTTTGCAGCGGCCTCCTACAATGAGCAGTTCTTC
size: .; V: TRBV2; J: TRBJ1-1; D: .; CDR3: CASRQVMNTEAFF; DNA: TGTGCCAGTCGACAGGTTATGAACACTGAAGCTTTCTTT
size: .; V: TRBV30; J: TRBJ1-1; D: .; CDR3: CAWSVLRDTEAFF; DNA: TGTGCCTGGAGTGTACTTAGGGACACTGAAGCTTTCTTT
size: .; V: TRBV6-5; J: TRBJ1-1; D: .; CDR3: CASSYGTEAFF; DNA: TGTGCCAGCAGTTATGGCACTGAAGCTTTCTTT
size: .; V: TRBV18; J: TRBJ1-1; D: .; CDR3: CASSGGGWGTEAFF; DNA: TGTGCCAGCTCTGGGGGGGGCTGGGGCACTGAAGCTTTCTTT
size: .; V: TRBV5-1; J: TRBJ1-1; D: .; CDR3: CASSQGTLNTEAFF; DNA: TGCGCCAGCAGCCAGGGGACGTTGAACACTGAAGCTTTCTTT
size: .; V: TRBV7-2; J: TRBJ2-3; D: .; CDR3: CASSGTHLSTDTQYF; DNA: TGTGCCAGCAGCGGGACACACCTTAGCACAGATACGCAGTATTTT
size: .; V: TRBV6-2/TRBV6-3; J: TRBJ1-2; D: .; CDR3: CASSYAANYGYTF; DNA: TGTGCCAGCAGTTACGCAGCTAACTATGGCTACACCTTC
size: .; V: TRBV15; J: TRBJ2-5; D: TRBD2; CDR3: CATSRAGGVLQTQYF; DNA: TGTGCCACCAGCCGAGCGGGGGGGGTTTTACAGACCCAGTACTTC
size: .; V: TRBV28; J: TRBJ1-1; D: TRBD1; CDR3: CASSLVQGATMNTEAFF; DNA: TGTGCCAGCAGTTTAGTGCAGGGGGCTACGATGAACACTGAAGCTTTCTTT
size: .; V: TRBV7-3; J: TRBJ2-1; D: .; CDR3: CASSLSLFAEQFF; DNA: TGTGCCAGCAGCTTATCCCTATTTGCTGAGCAGTTCTTC
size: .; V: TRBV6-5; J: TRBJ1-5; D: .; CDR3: CASGRTATSNQPQHF; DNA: TGTGCCAGCGGAAGGACCGCTACTAGCAATCAGCCCCAGCATTTT
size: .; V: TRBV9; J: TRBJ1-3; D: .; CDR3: CASSVVGVPGNTIYF; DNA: TGTGCCAGCAGCGTAGTTGGAGTCCCTGGAAACACCATATATTTT
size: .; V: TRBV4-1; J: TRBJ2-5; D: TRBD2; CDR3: CASSQVAGGMETQYF; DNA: TGCGCCAGCAGCCAAGTAGCGGGAGGGATGGAGACCCAGTACTTC
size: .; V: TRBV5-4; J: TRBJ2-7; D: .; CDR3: CASSSTSGVVYEQYF; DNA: TGTGCCAGCAGCTCAACTTCGGGGGTTGTGTACGAGCAGTACTTC
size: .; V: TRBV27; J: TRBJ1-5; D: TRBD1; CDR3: CASRGAGTADQPQHF; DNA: TGTGCCAGCAGGGGAGCCGGGACAGCTGATCAGCCCCAGCATTTT
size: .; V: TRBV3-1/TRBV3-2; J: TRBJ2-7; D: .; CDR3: CASSPTGSYEQYF; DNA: TGTGCCAGCAGCCCGACAGGTTCCTACGAGCAGTACTTC
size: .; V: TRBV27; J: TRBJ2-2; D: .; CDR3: CASSLWKTRSNTGELFF; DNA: TGTGCCAGCAGTTTATGGAAGACTAGATCGAACACCGGGGAGCTGTTTTTT
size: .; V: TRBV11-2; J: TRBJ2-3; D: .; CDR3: CASSLDVGGGTDTQYF; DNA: TGTGCCAGCAGCTTAGACGTAGGAGGGGGCACAGATACGCAGTATTTT
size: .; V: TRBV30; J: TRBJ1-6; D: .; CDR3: CASTRWGTSYNSPLHF; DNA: TGTGCCTCCACGAGGTGGGGGACCTCCTATAATTCACCCCTCCACTTT
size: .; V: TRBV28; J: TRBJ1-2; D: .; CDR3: CASSLGGDGYTF; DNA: TGTGCCAGCAGTTTAGGGGGGGACGGCTACACCTTC